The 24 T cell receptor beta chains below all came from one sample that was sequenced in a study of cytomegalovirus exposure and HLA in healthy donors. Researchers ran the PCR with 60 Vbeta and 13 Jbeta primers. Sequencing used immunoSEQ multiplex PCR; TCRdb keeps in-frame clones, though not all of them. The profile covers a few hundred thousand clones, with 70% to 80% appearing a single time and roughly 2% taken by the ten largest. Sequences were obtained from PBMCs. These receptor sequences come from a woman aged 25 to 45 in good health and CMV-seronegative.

The CDR3 DNA reads TGTGCCAGCAGCTTTAGCGGTTATGGCTACACCTTC. Its translation: CASSFSGYGYTF. The V and J genes are TRBV11-3 and TRBJ1-2, with D hard to call. CDR1 and CDR2 (germline): SGHNT, YENEEA. The CDR3 spans 12 residues. Trimming cost V 3 bases and J 5 bases, with 7 bases left between them.

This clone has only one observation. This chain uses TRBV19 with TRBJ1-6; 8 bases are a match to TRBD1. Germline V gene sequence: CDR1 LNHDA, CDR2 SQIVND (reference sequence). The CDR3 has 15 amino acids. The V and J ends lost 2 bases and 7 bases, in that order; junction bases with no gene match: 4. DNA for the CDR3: TGTGCCAGTAGTATACCCCGACAGGGGAATTCACCCCTCCACTTT. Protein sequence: CASSIPRQGNSPLHF.

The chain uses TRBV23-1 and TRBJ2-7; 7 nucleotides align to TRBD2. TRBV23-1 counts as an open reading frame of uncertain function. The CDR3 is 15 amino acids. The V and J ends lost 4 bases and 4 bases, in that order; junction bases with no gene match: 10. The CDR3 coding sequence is TGCGCCAGCAGTCTCCGGGCCCCCGGGAGGTACGAGCAGTACTTC. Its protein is CASSLRAPGRYEQYF.

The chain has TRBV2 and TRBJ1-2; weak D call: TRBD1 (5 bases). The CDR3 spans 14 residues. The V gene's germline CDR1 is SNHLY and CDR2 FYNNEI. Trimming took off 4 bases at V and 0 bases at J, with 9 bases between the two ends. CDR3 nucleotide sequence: TGTGCCAGCAGTGCGACAGTAGCTAACTATGGCTACACCTTC. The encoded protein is CASSATVANYGYTF. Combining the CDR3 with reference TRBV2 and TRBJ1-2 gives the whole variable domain EPEVTQTPSHQVTQMGQEVILRCVPISNHLYFYWYRQILGQKVEFLVSFYNNEISEKSEIFDDQFSVERPDGSNFTLKIRSTKLEDSAMYFCASSATVANYGYTFGSGTRLTVV.

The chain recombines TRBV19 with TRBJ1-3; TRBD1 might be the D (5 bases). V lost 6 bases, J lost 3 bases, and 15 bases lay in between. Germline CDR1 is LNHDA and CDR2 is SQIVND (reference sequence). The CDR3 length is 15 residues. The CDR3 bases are TGTGCCAGTAGCGAAGCGGGGGGAAATGGAAACACCATATATTTT. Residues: CASSEAGGNGNTIYF. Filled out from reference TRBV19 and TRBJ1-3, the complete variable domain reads DGGITQSPKYLFRKEGQNVTLSCEQNLNHDAMYWYRQDPGQGLRLIYYSQIVNDFQKGDIAEGYSVSREKKESFPLTVTSAQKNPTAFYLCASSEAGGNGNTIYFGEGSWLTVV.

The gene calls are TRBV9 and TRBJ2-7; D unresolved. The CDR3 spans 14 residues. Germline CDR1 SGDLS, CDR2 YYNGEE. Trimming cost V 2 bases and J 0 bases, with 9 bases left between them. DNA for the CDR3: TGTGCCAGCAGCGTTCAAGGCGGCTCCTACGAGCAGTACTTC. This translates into CASSVQGGSYEQYF.

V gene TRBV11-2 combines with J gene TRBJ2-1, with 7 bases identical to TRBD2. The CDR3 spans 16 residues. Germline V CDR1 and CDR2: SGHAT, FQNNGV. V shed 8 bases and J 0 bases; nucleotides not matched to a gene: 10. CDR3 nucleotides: TGTGCCAGCGGGGGGGGTCTAGCGCCCTCCTACAATGAGCAGTTCTTC. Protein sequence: CASGGGLAPSYNEQFF.

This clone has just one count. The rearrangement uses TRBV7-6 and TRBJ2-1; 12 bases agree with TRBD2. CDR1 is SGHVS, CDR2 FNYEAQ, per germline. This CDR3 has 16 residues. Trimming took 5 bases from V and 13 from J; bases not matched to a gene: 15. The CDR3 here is CASSKLAGGTQEAQFF. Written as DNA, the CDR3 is TGTGCCAGCAGCAAACTAGCGGGAGGAACTCAAGAGGCCCAGTTCTTC.

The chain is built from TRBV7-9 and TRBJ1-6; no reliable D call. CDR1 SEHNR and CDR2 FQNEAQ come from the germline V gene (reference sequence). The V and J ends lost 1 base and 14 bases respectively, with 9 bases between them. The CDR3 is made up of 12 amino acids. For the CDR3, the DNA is TGTGCCAGCAGCTTAGGGCTGCTTGCCCTCCACTTT. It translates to CASSLGLLALHF.

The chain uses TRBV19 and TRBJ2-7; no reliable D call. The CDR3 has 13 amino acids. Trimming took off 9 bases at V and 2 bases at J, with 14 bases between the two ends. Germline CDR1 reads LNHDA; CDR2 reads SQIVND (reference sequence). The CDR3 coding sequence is TGTGCCAGAGACGGGTCAAGCGCCTACGAGCAGTACTTC. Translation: CARDGSSAYEQYF.

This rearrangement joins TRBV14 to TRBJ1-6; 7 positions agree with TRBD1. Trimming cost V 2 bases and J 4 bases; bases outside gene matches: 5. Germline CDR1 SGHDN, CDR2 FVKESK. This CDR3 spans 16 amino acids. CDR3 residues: CASSQLGQAYNSPLHF. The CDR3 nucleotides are TGTGCCAGCAGCCAACTTGGACAGGCATATAATTCACCCCTCCACTTT.

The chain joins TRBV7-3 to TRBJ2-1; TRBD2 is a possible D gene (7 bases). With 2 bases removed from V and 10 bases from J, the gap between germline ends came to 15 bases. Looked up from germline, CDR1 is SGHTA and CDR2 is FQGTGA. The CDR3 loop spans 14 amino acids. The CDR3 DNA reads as TGTGCCAGCAGCTTAGGGGGGGCTGGCCTCGAGCAGTTCTTC. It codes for CASSLGGAGLEQFF.

CDR3 amino acids: CASSVAGDLYNEQFF. The CDR3 nucleotides are TGTGCCAGCAGCGTAGCGGGGGACCTCTACAATGAGCAGTTCTTC. This chain joins TRBV9 and TRBJ2-1; possibly TRBD2 for D (6 bases). CDR1 is SGDLS and CDR2 is YYNGEE in the germline V gene. CDR3 size: 15 residues. Deletions cut 0 bases from V and 3 bases from J, with 10 bases between.

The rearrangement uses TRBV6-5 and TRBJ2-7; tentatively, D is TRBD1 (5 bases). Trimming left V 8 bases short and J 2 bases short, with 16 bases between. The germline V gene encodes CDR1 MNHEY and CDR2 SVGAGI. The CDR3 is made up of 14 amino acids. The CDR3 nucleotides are TGTGCCAGCGGGGTACAACAGGAAGCCTACGAGCAGTACTTC. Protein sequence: CASGVQQEAYEQYF.

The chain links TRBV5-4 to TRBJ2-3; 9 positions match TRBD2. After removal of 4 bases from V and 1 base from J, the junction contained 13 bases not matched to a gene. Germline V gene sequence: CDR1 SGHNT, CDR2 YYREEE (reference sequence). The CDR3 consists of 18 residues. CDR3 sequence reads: CASSPRVLVAGGTDTQYF. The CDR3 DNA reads TGTGCCAGCAGCCCCCGGGTTTTGGTAGCGGGAGGCACAGATACGCAGTATTTT.

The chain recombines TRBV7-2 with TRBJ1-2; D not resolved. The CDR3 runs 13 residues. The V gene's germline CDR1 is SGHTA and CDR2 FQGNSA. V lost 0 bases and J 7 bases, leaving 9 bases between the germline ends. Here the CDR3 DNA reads TGTGCCAGCAGCTTAGCTTCCCCTCCTGGCTACACCTTC. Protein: CASSLASPPGYTF.

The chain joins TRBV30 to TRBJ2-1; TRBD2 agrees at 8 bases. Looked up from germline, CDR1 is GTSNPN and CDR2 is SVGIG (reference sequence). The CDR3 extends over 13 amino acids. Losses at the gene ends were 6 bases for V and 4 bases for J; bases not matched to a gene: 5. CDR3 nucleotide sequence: TGTGCCTGTTTAGCGGGACTATACAATGAGCAGTTCTTC. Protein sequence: CACLAGLYNEQFF.

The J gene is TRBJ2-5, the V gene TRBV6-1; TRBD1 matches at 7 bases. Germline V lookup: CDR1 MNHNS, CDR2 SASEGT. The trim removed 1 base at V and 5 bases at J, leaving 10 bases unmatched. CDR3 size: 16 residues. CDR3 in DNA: TGTGCCAGCAGTGAAGAAGGGGGCGCCGGCTTGGAGACCCAGTACTTC. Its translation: CASSEEGGAGLETQYF.

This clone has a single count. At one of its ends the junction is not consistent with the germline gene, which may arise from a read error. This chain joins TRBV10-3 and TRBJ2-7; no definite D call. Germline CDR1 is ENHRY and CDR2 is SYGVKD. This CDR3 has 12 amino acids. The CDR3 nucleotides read TGCGTGACTTCTGGAAGCTCCTACGAGCAGTACTTC. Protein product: CVTSGSSYEQYF.

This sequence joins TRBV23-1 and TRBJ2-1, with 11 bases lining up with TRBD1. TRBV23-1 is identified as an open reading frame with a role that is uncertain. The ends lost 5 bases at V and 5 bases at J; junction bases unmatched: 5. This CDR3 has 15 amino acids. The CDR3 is CASSARDRGNNEQFF. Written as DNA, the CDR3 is TGCGCCAGCAGTGCCCGGGACAGGGGGAACAATGAGCAGTTCTTC.

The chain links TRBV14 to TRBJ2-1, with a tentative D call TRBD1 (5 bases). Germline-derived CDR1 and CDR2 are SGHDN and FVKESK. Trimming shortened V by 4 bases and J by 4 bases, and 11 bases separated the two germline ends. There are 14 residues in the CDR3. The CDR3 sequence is CASSPTGFYNEQFF. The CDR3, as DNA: TGTGCCAGCAGCCCCACAGGATTTTACAATGAGCAGTTCTTC. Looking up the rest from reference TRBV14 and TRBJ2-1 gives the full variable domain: EAGVTQFPSHSVIEKGQTVTLRCDPISGHDNLYWYRRVMGKEIKFLLHFVKESKQDESGMPNNRFLAERTGGTYSTLKVQPAELEDSGVYFCASSPTGFYNEQFFGPGTRLTVL.

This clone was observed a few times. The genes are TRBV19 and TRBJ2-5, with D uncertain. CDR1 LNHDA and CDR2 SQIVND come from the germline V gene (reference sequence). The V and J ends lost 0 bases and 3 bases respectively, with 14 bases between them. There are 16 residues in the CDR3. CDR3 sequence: CASSIDLVVVEETQYF. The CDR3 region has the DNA TGTGCCAGTAGTATAGATCTTGTAGTGGTGGAAGAGACCCAGTACTTC.

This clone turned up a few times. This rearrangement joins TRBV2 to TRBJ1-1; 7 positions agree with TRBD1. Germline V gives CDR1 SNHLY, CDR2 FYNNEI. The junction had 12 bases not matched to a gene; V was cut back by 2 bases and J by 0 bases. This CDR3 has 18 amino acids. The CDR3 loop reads CASSESRQGGLMNTEAFF. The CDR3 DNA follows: TGTGCCAGCAGTGAATCCCGACAGGGAGGTCTTATGAACACTGAAGCTTTCTTT.

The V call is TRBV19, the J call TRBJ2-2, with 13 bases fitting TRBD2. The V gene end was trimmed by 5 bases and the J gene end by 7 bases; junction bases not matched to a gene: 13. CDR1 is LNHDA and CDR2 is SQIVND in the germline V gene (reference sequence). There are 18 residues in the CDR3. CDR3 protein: CASSPQLAGGPIGGELFF. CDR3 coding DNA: TGTGCCAGTAGTCCCCAACTAGCGGGAGGGCCCATTGGCGGGGAGCTGTTTTTT.